A single sample is the source of the 26 T cell receptor beta chains below, sequenced in a study of blood T cell repertoires in COVID-19. TCRdb's copy holds only in-frame clones and misses some; the assay was immunoSEQ multiplex PCR. The sample includes more than 300,000 clones, under 95% of them seen just once. The sequenced sample consisted of peripheral blood. These receptors were obtained from a young woman who had recovered from COVID-19.

The rearrangement uses TRBV25-1 and TRBJ1-4, with D tentatively TRBD1 (5 bases). V shed 2 bases and J shed 7 bases, with 5 bases lying between them. The CDR3 runs 12 residues. CDR1 MGHDK and CDR2 SYGVNS come from the germline V gene. The CDR3 DNA reads TGTGCCAGCAGTGAACAGGGTGAAAAACTGTTTTTT. Encoded protein: CASSEQGEKLFF.

This clone was found once. The chain carries TRBV9 and TRBJ1-3; 7 bases are shared with TRBD1. J was trimmed by 5 bases and V by 4 bases; bases with no gene match: 9. The germline V gene encodes CDR1 SGDLS and CDR2 YYNGEE. The CDR3 is made up of 15 amino acids. CDR3 sequence (DNA): TGTGCCAGCAGCCCCCCCTTGACAGGGCGAAACACCATATATTTT. This translates into CASSPPLTGRNTIYF.

J is TRBJ2-5 and V is TRBV7-2, with D tentatively TRBD2 (6 bases). From germline, CDR1 is SGHTA and CDR2 FQGNSA. V lost 1 base, J lost 5 bases, and 17 bases lay in between. The CDR3 contains 16 residues. In DNA, the CDR3 is TGTGCCAGCAGCTTAGTTGGGACTCAAATAGGGGAGACCCAGTACTTC. It translates to CASSLVGTQIGETQYF.

The chain joins TRBV5-1 to TRBJ1-4; 9 nucleotides align to TRBD1. The CDR3 spans 14 residues. CDR1 and CDR2 from the germline V gene are SGHRS and YFSETQ. J was trimmed by 7 bases and V by 4 bases; bases with no gene match: 5. The CDR3: CASSRTGVGEKLFF. CDR3 DNA: TGCGCCAGCAGCCGGACAGGGGTGGGTGAAAAACTGTTTTTT.

This chain joins TRBV7-8 and TRBJ2-1; 8 positions agree with TRBD2. The germline CDR1 and CDR2 sequences are SGHVS and FQNEAQ. The V and J ends lost 5 bases and 8 bases, in that order; junction bases with no gene match: 17. CDR3 length: 17 residues. The CDR3 reads CASSPGLAGFLNDEQFF. The CDR3, as DNA: TGTGCCAGCAGCCCGGGCCTAGCGGGCTTCCTCAATGATGAGCAGTTCTTC.

This clone is a singleton in its sample. The chain carries TRBV4-1 and TRBJ1-6; 7 nucleotides match TRBD1. Losses at the gene ends were 4 bases for V and 2 bases for J; bases not matched to a gene: 14. From germline, CDR1 is MGHRA and CDR2 YSYEKL. This CDR3 has 19 residues. The CDR3 is CASSPRDSRLSPYNSPLHF. The CDR3 nucleotides are TGCGCCAGCAGCCCCCGGGACAGCCGCTTGAGCCCCTATAATTCACCCCTCCACTTT.

The chain carries TRBV27 and TRBJ2-1, with TRBD1 matching over 8 bases. Germline CDR1 MNHEY, CDR2 SMNVEV (reference sequence). The CDR3 sequence is 15 residues long. V lost 7 bases, J lost 2 bases, and 7 bases stayed unmatched. The CDR3: CASTPGTGAYNEQFF. The CDR3 nucleotides are TGTGCCAGCACTCCCGGGACAGGAGCCTACAATGAGCAGTTCTTC.

The chain links TRBV6-2 or TRBV6-3 to TRBJ1-2, with D unclear. The CDR3 extends over 13 amino acids. Germline-derived CDR1 and CDR2 are MNHEY and SVGEGT. Deletions cut 5 bases from V and 3 bases from J, with 10 bases between. CDR3 bases: TGTGCCAGCAGTCGAGAGCAGGACTATGGCTACACCTTC. This codes for CASSREQDYGYTF.

The rearrangement uses TRBV19 and TRBJ2-2; a weak D match, TRBD1 (5 bases). Germline V gene data show CDR1 as LNHDA and CDR2 as SQIVND (reference sequence). Trimming cost V 4 bases and J 4 bases, with 16 bases left between them. The CDR3 has 16 amino acids. The CDR3 spells CASSKGRVHLTGELFF. The CDR3 coding sequence is TGTGCCAGTAGTAAGGGCAGGGTTCATCTCACCGGGGAGCTGTTTTTT.

This chain links TRBV5-1 with TRBJ2-5; D might be TRBD1 (6 bases). Trimming took off 0 bases at V and 2 bases at J, with 11 bases between the two ends. The CDR3 extends over 15 amino acids. Germline V lookup: CDR1 SGHRS, CDR2 YFSETQ. Written as DNA, the CDR3 is TGCGCCAGCAGCTTGGACAGGGTTTTTCAAGAGACCCAGTACTTC. Translating it yields CASSLDRVFQETQYF.

V is TRBV18 and J is TRBJ2-5; D is uncertain. CDR3 length: 13 amino acids. Germline CDR1 KGHSH, CDR2 LQKENI. The germline V and J ends were trimmed by 0 bases and 5 bases, with 7 bases remaining between them. The DNA of the CDR3 is TGTGCCAGCTCACCACCGTCAGCGGAGACCCAGTACTTC. Protein sequence: CASSPPSAETQYF.

The chain's CDR3 is CASSRVGQGSGELFF. The CDR3 DNA sequence: TGTGCCAGTAGTAGAGTTGGACAGGGGTCTGGGGAGCTGTTTTTT. The gene calls are TRBV19 and TRBJ2-2; 9 bases line up with TRBD1. V was clipped by 4 bases and J by 8 bases; unmatched bases: 8. The CDR3 sequence is 15 residues long. From germline, CDR1 is LNHDA and CDR2 SQIVND (reference sequence).

CDR3 nucleotides: TGTGCCAGTAGTCGGGACAGGTCCCACACTTTATCGAACACTGAAGCTTTCTTT. As protein: CASSRDRSHTLSNTEAFF. The chain carries TRBV19 and TRBJ1-1, with 8 nucleotides matching TRBD1. This CDR3 comprises 18 residues. V shed 5 bases and J 1 base; nucleotides not matched to a gene: 15. Germline V gene data show CDR1 as LNHDA and CDR2 as SQIVND (reference sequence).

This clone was observed once. This chain uses TRBV4-3 with TRBJ2-1, with 7 bases lining up with TRBD1. CDR3 length: 17 residues. V lost 3 bases and J lost 2; bases outside the gene matches: 10. Germline CDR1 LGHNA, CDR2 YSLEER. CDR3 nucleotides: TGCGCCAGCAGCCATAGTTCGACAGGGTGGCCCTACAATGAGCAGTTCTTC. Its protein is CASSHSSTGWPYNEQFF.

The V call is TRBV5-5, the J call TRBJ1-5; 9 bases agree with TRBD1. The CDR3 loop spans 15 amino acids. After removal of 4 bases from V and 9 bases from J, the junction contained 11 bases not matched to a gene. The germline V gene encodes CDR1 SGHKS and CDR2 YYEKEE (reference sequence). The CDR3: CASSPYRGPGGPQHF. In nucleotides, the CDR3 is TGTGCCAGCAGCCCTTACAGGGGGCCCGGCGGGCCCCAGCATTTT.

To note about this clone: The same CDR3 also results from other DNA sequences found in this sample. The gene calls are TRBV6-5 and TRBJ2-3; D is perhaps TRBD1 (6 bases). Trimming removed 5 bases at V and 0 bases at J, with 9 bases between. The length of the CDR3 is 14 residues. Germline-derived CDR1 and CDR2 are MNHEY and SVGAGI. DNA of the CDR3: TGTGCCAGCAGTCGCGGACAGAGCACAGATACGCAGTATTTT. It encodes CASSRGQSTDTQYF.

This chain joins TRBV19 and TRBJ1-3; 9 bases agree with TRBD1. The CDR3 consists of 15 residues. Germline values: CDR1 LNHDA, CDR2 SQIVND (reference sequence). The J segment lost 5 bases and the V segment lost 1 base, leaving 3 bases of the junction unmatched. This chain's CDR3 is CASSIGDRVRNTIYF. The DNA for the CDR3 is TGTGCCAGTAGTATAGGGGACAGGGTGCGAAACACCATATATTTT.

The genes are TRBV18 and TRBJ1-5, with 7 bases aligning to TRBD1. Germline trimming cut 4 bases from V and 4 bases from J; bases unmatched to any gene: 10. Germline CDR1 is KGHSH and CDR2 is LQKENI. The CDR3 is 16 residues long. Here the CDR3 reads CASSRRGLSRNQPQHF. The CDR3 nucleotides read TGTGCCAGCTCACGCAGGGGGTTAAGTCGGAATCAGCCCCAGCATTTT.

The gene calls are TRBV4-3 and TRBJ1-3, with a tentative D call TRBD1 (6 bases). The CDR3 extends over 16 amino acids. The germline V gene has CDR1 LGHNA and CDR2 YSLEER. Trimming pared 4 bases from V and 0 bases from J, leaving 13 bases between. The CDR3 is CASSLDRLSSGNTIYF. As DNA, the CDR3 is TGCGCCAGCAGCCTAGACAGGTTGAGCTCTGGAAACACCATATATTTT.

The genes are TRBV11-2 and TRBJ2-1, with TRBD2 identical over 9 bases. J gave up 9 bases and V 6 bases, and 6 bases lay outside the gene matches. CDR1 is SGHAT, CDR2 FQNNGV, per germline. The CDR3 spans 13 residues. CDR3 residues: CASRDGRGGEQFF. In nucleotides, the CDR3 is TGTGCCAGCAGAGATGGGCGGGGGGGTGAGCAGTTCTTC.

This sequence joins TRBV5-5 and TRBJ2-1; tentative D call: TRBD1 (6 bases). The ends were cut back, 4 bases at V and 1 base at J, with 9 bases in the middle. CDR3 length: 14 residues. Germline-derived CDR1 and CDR2 are SGHKS and YYEKEE (reference sequence). CDR3: CASSQGGSYNEQFF. The CDR3 DNA reads TGTGCCAGCAGCCAAGGGGGTTCCTACAATGAGCAGTTCTTC.

The chain uses TRBV2 and TRBJ2-5, with TRBD2 identical over 16 bases. This CDR3 region has 19 residues. V shed 6 bases and J 5 bases; nucleotides not matched to a gene: 15. Germline assignment: CDR1 SNHLY and CDR2 FYNNEI. CDR3 residues: CASRQTGTSGRAPRETQYF. CDR3 coding DNA: TGTGCCAGCAGACAAACCGGGACTAGCGGGAGGGCCCCAAGGGAGACCCAGTACTTC.

The sample holds one count of this clone. The chain carries TRBV24-1 and TRBJ1-2, with 9 nucleotides matching TRBD1. Looked up from germline, CDR1 is KGHDR and CDR2 is SFDVKD. Trimming took 4 bases from V and 8 from J; bases not matched to a gene: 7. The CDR3 spans 14 residues. CDR3 bases: TGTGCCACCAGTGAGGGAGGACAGGGGAGGGGCTACACCTTC. It yields the protein CATSEGGQGRGYTF.

The rearrangement links TRBV4-1 to TRBJ1-4; TRBD1 matches at 11 bases. J was trimmed by 10 bases and V by 0 bases; bases with no gene match: 4. Germline V CDR1 and CDR2: MGHRA, YSYEKL. The CDR3 loop spans 15 amino acids. The CDR3 protein is CASSQDLDRGRKLFF. CDR3 in DNA: TGCGCCAGCAGCCAAGATTTGGACAGGGGGCGAAAACTGTTTTTT.

The V and J genes are TRBV4-1 and TRBJ2-1, with 12 bases aligning to TRBD1. V trimming: 6 bases; J trimming: 7 bases; junction bases outside the gene matches: 4. The CDR3 has 14 amino acids. Looked up from germline, CDR1 is MGHRA and CDR2 is YSYEKL. The CDR3 protein is CASRGTGGGNEQFF. CDR3 DNA: TGCGCCAGCAGAGGGACAGGGGGCGGGAATGAGCAGTTCTTC.

The rearrangement joins TRBV15 to TRBJ2-1; the match to TRBD2 covers 10 bases. The CDR3 runs to 16 residues. J lost 4 bases, V lost 4 bases, and 7 bases had no gene match. CDR1 and CDR2 from the germline V gene are LNHNV and YYDKDF (reference sequence). The CDR3: CATSNMGLARYNEQFF. Here the CDR3 DNA reads TGTGCCACCAGCAACATGGGACTAGCGAGATACAATGAGCAGTTCTTC.